What follows are 11 T cell receptor beta chains derived from one specimen sequenced in a study of cytomegalovirus exposure and HLA in healthy donors. Repertoires were generated with immunoSEQ multiplex PCR, while TCRdb's copy carries only in-frame clones and drops some. The data show around 86,000 clones, with approximately 95% seen just once and approximately 1.1% held by the top ten. Sequencing was carried out using PBMCs. The receptors stem from a woman younger than 45 in good health and CMV-seropositive.

This chain uses TRBV30 with TRBJ1-5, with D unresolved. The germline V gene encodes CDR1 GTSNPN and CDR2 SVGIG (reference sequence). This CDR3 comprises 13 residues. V was shortened by 3 bases and J by 11 bases, with 17 bases between the two germline ends. The CDR3 sequence is CAWSAMEMRAQHF. The CDR3 DNA follows: TGTGCCTGGAGCGCGATGGAGATGCGGGCCCAGCATTTT.

The chain carries TRBV5-1 and TRBJ2-3; 12 nucleotides agree with TRBD1. Germline lookup yields CDR1 SGHRS and CDR2 YFSETQ. J gave up 5 bases and V 4 bases, and 5 bases lay outside the gene matches. This CDR3 has 15 amino acids. The CDR3 DNA reads TGCGCCAGCAGCCAGGGACAGGGGGCCGTAGATACGCAGTATTTT. It specifies CASSQGQGAVDTQYF.

V usage is TRBV7-2 and J usage is TRBJ1-2; TRBD1 might be the D (5 bases). V shed 5 bases and J shed 9 bases, with 19 bases lying between them. Looked up from germline, CDR1 is SGHTA and CDR2 is FQGNSA. The CDR3 loop spans 14 amino acids. The CDR3 DNA is TGTGCCAGCAGCACTGGATGGGGCCCGTTGAGCTACACCTTC. Translation: CASSTGWGPLSYTF.

This chain joins TRBV5-4 and TRBJ2-1; TRBD1 matches at 9 bases. This CDR3 region has 16 residues. From germline, CDR1 is SGHNT and CDR2 YYREEE (reference sequence). V lost 4 bases, J lost 3 bases, and 8 bases stayed unmatched. CDR3 in amino acids: CASSADRGLRYNEQFF. Written as DNA, the CDR3 is TGTGCCAGCAGCGCGGACAGGGGCCTTCGCTACAATGAGCAGTTCTTC. The full variable domain, rest sourced from reference TRBV5-4 and TRBJ2-1, is ETGVTQSPTHLIKTRGQQVTLRCSSQSGHNTVSWYQQALGQGPQFIFQYYREEENGRGNFPPRFSGLQFPNYSSELNVNALELDDSALYLCASSADRGLRYNEQFFGPGTRLTVL.

J is TRBJ2-7 and V is TRBV18, with 9 bases lining up with TRBD1. The CDR3 length is 14 residues. The J segment lost 2 bases and the V segment lost 5 bases, leaving 4 bases of the junction unmatched. Looked up from germline, CDR1 is KGHSH and CDR2 is LQKENI. DNA for the CDR3: TGTGCCAGCTCATCCAACAGGGGGCCCTACGAGCAGTACTTC. Translation gives CASSSNRGPYEQYF.

V is TRBV5-1 and J is TRBJ1-1; possibly TRBD1 for D (5 bases). Germline assignment: CDR1 SGHRS and CDR2 YFSETQ. V lost 0 bases and J 4 bases, leaving 13 bases between the germline ends. The length of the CDR3 is 15 residues. DNA of the CDR3: TGCGCCAGCAGCTTGGCCCAGGGCACCGGCACTGAAGCTTTCTTT. Translation: CASSLAQGTGTEAFF.

This chain links TRBV19 with TRBJ2-1, with 10 bases identical to TRBD2. With 7 bases clipped from V and 5 bases from J, the junction kept 8 bases outside the gene matches. CDR1 and CDR2 from the germline V gene are LNHDA and SQIVND (reference sequence). The CDR3 totals 15 residues. The CDR3 bases are TGTGCCAGTAAACCTCTAGCGGGAGACAACAATGAGCAGTTCTTC. Protein: CASKPLAGDNNEQFF.

The V and J genes are TRBV4-1 and TRBJ2-3; 10 bases align to TRBD1. Unmatched junction bases numbered 12, after V lost 0 bases and J lost 6 bases. Germline V gives CDR1 MGHRA, CDR2 YSYEKL. The CDR3 is 18 amino acids. CDR3 residues: CASSQDSPRDRGWDTQYF. The CDR3 DNA is TGCGCCAGCAGCCAAGATTCCCCGCGGGACAGGGGTTGGGATACGCAGTATTTT.

The chain is built from TRBV5-1 and TRBJ2-2; weak D call: TRBD2 (6 bases). Trimming cost V 2 bases and J 6 bases, with 17 bases left between them. Germline values: CDR1 SGHRS, CDR2 YFSETQ. The CDR3 length is 16 residues. The CDR3 sequence: CASSFSNPGTSGELFF. Written as DNA, the CDR3 is TGCGCCAGCAGCTTTTCTAATCCCGGGACTTCCGGGGAGCTGTTTTTT.

The chain uses TRBV7-6 and TRBJ2-3, with 9 bases aligning to TRBD2. Germline V lookup: CDR1 SGHVS, CDR2 FNYEAQ. The CDR3 covers 17 residues. V dropped 5 bases and J dropped 0; count of bases not matched to a gene: 9. The CDR3 is CASSRGLAGSSTDTQYF. The CDR3 DNA follows: TGTGCCAGCAGCCGGGGACTAGCAGGAAGTAGCACAGATACGCAGTATTTT.

Here the CDR3 reads CSVENRDRGYTYGYTF. The CDR3 coding sequence is TGCAGCGTCGAAAACCGGGACAGGGGATATACATATGGCTACACCTTC. The chain couples TRBV29-1 to TRBJ1-2; 10 bases line up with TRBD1. The germline CDR1 and CDR2 sequences are SQVTM and ANQGSEA. The CDR3 covers 16 residues. Unmatched junction bases numbered 15, after V lost 6 bases and J lost 5 bases.